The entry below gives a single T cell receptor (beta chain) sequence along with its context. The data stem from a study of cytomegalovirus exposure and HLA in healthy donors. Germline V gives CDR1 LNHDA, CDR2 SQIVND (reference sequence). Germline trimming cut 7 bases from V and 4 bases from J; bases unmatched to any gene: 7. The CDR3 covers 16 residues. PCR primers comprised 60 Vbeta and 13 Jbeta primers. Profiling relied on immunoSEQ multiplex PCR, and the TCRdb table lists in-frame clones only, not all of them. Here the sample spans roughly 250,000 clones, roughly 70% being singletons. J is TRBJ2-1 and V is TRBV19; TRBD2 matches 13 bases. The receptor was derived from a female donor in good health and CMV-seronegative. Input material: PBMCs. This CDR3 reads CASTPTSGRRYNEQFF. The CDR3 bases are TGTGCCAGTACCCCGACTAGCGGGAGGAGGTACAATGAGCAGTTCTTC. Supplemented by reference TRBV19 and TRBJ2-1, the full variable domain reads DGGITQSPKYLFRKEGQNVTLSCEQNLNHDAMYWYRQDPGQGLRLIYYSQIVNDFQKGDIAEGYSVSREKKESFPLTVTSAQKNPTAFYLCASTPTSGRRYNEQFFGPGTRLTVL.